A single sample is the source of the 15 T cell receptor beta chains below, sequenced in a study of blood T cell repertoires in COVID-19. Data came from immunoSEQ multiplex PCR; TCRdb stores just in-frame clones and leaves some out. This table has 150,000 or so clones, approximately 80% appearing once. The sequenced sample was peripheral blood. The receptors were gathered from a woman aged 80 or older with active or convalescent COVID-19.

The J gene is TRBJ2-7, the V gene TRBV6-5; 9 positions match TRBD1. The CDR3 consists of 14 residues. With 9 bases clipped from V and 4 bases from J, the junction kept 10 bases outside the gene matches. The germline gives CDR1 MNHEY, CDR2 SVGAGI. CDR3 loop: CASPPGQGRYEQYF. DNA for the CDR3: TGTGCCAGTCCTCCGGGACAGGGAAGATACGAGCAGTACTTC.

CDR3 amino acids: CAISDRLMNTEAFF. The CDR3 nucleotides are TGTGCCATCAGTGACAGGCTAATGAACACTGAAGCTTTCTTT. The chain is built from TRBV10-3 and TRBJ1-1; no clear D gene. The CDR3 has 14 amino acids. The ends were cut back, 3 bases at V and 0 bases at J, with 8 bases in the middle. The V gene's germline CDR1 is ENHRY and CDR2 SYGVKD.

The chain couples TRBV24-1 to TRBJ2-1; the D gene is possibly TRBD2 (6 bases). CDR1 is KGHDR, CDR2 SFDVKD, per germline. The CDR3 covers 15 residues. Deletions cut 5 bases from V and 7 bases from J, with 17 bases between. The CDR3 DNA reads TGTGCCACCAGTGGCTCCTACACGGGGGTTAATGAGCAGTTCTTC. It specifies CATSGSYTGVNEQFF.

This chain connects TRBV5-1 to TRBJ2-3, with D possibly being TRBD2 (5 bases). In germline, CDR1 is SGHRS, CDR2 YFSETQ. The germline V and J ends were trimmed by 0 bases and 0 bases, with 11 bases remaining between them. CDR3 length: 16 amino acids. The CDR3 region has the DNA TGCGCCAGCAGCTTGGGAGGGAATCCTAGCACAGATACGCAGTATTTT. It yields the protein CASSLGGNPSTDTQYF.

The chain has TRBV28 and TRBJ1-1; D unresolved. Germline CDR1 MDHEN, CDR2 SYDVKM. The CDR3 has 13 residues. Deletions cut 2 bases from V and 4 bases from J, with 8 bases between. CDR3 nucleotide sequence: TGTGCCAGCAGTTTAGTATCCAGCACTGAAGCTTTCTTT. Translation: CASSLVSSTEAFF.

This chain joins TRBV5-4 and TRBJ1-5; 8 bases are a match to TRBD1. V shed 6 bases, J shed 7 bases, and the junction held 15 bases outside the gene matches. Germline CDR1 SGHNT, CDR2 YYREEE (reference sequence). This CDR3 region has 16 residues. Here the CDR3 reads CASIEDRDSRRQPQHF. The CDR3 DNA reads as TGTGCCAGCATCGAGGACAGGGACTCTCGGCGGCAGCCCCAGCATTTT.

The chain couples TRBV28 to TRBJ1-5; no definite D call. Trimming shortened V by 10 bases and J by 3 bases, and 10 bases separated the two germline ends. CDR3 size: 12 residues. Germline V CDR1 and CDR2: MDHEN, SYDVKM. The CDR3, as DNA: TGTGCCACCGAGGAGACCAATCAGCCCCAGCATTTT. Translating gives CATEETNQPQHF.

J is TRBJ2-7 and V is TRBV4-1, with D hard to call. Germline assignment: CDR1 MGHRA and CDR2 YSYEKL. The germline V and J ends were trimmed by 4 bases and 3 bases, with 16 bases remaining between them. This CDR3 is built from 15 residues. DNA of the CDR3: TGCGCCAGCAGCCCGACCCAGGCACTGAGCTACGAGCAGTACTTC. This translates into CASSPTQALSYEQYF.

This chain links TRBV27 with TRBJ2-7, with D possibly being TRBD2 (7 bases). The V gene lost 6 bases and the J gene lost 4 bases, with 22 bases spanning the gap. The germline V gene has CDR1 MNHEY and CDR2 SMNVEV (reference sequence). This CDR3 is built from 16 residues. For the CDR3, the DNA is TGTGCCAGCAGGGGGGGGCCCGGGGATATCTCGTACGAGCAGTACTTC. Translation gives CASRGGPGDISYEQYF.

The sample holds one count of this clone. This chain links TRBV4-2 with TRBJ2-2, with 7 bases matching TRBD1. The CDR3 consists of 16 residues. J gave up 0 bases and V 2 bases, and 3 bases lay outside the gene matches. CDR1 and CDR2 (germline): LGHNA, YNFKEQ. The CDR3 bases are TGTGCCAGCAGCCAAACCGGGACAGCGAACACCGGGGAGCTGTTTTTT. This translates into CASSQTGTANTGELFF.

V gene TRBV30 combines with J gene TRBJ1-1; possible D gene TRBD1, 6 bases. The CDR3 has 13 residues. CDR1 and CDR2 from the germline V gene are GTSNPN and SVGIG (reference sequence). Trimming left V 4 bases short and J 2 bases short, with 11 bases between. This chain's CDR3 is CAWTGVRNTEAFF. The CDR3 DNA follows: TGTGCCTGGACAGGGGTTAGAAACACTGAAGCTTTCTTT.

The chain recombines TRBV6-5 with TRBJ2-7, with 10 positions matching TRBD1. V gave up 6 bases and J gave up 6 bases; unmatched junction bases: 14. Germline V gene lookup returns CDR1 MNHEY and CDR2 SVGAGI. The CDR3 totals 16 residues. In DNA, the CDR3 is TGTGCCAGCAGGTACAGTTCCGGGACAGGGGTTGCCGAGCAGTACTTC. It is translated as CASRYSSGTGVAEQYF.

CDR3 region: CSARRGYGYTF. In nucleotides, the CDR3 is TGCAGTGCTAGGCGGGGGTATGGCTACACCTTC. The V and J genes are TRBV20-1 and TRBJ1-2; TRBD1 might be the D (5 bases). The V end was cut by 3 bases, the J end by 5 bases, with 7 bases between. Germline V gene sequence: CDR1 DFQATT, CDR2 SNEGSKA (reference sequence). This CDR3 has 11 amino acids.

The J gene is TRBJ1-2, the V gene TRBV6-1; D may be TRBD1 (6 bases). This CDR3 is 13 amino acids long. The germline CDR1 and CDR2 sequences are MNHNS and SASEGT. Trimming cost V 6 bases and J 0 bases, with 8 bases left between them. The CDR3 sequence: CASREGANYGYTF. The DNA of the CDR3 is TGTGCCAGCAGAGAGGGGGCTAACTATGGCTACACCTTC.

This clone was seen at least ten times. The chain has TRBV6-5 and TRBJ1-1; perhaps TRBD1 as D (5 bases). Looked up from germline, CDR1 is MNHEY and CDR2 is SVGAGI. With 6 bases removed from V and 6 bases from J, the gap between germline ends came to 11 bases. This CDR3 has 12 residues. The CDR3: CASRSGGAEAFF. DNA of the CDR3: TGTGCCAGCAGATCGGGGGGAGCTGAAGCTTTCTTT.